This passage covers 21 T cell receptor beta chains from one sample sequenced in a study of shared clonotypes between healthy human individuals. The protocol was immunoSEQ multiplex PCR, while the TCRdb copy is restricted to in-frame clones and leaves out a portion. The sample shows about 2.2 million clones, 93% of them seen only once. Only CD45RO-negative cells positively selected for CCR7 counted as naive CD8 cells, so terminally differentiated effector memory CD45RA+ cells were excluded. The specimen sequenced was naive CD8+ T cells from PBMCs. The receptors derive from a man aged 18-30 years in good health. Some clones in this sample may be carry-over from other donors' samples.

The chain has TRBV7-8 and TRBJ1-5; D unresolved. The germline V gene has CDR1 SGHVS and CDR2 FQNEAQ. This CDR3 has 13 amino acids. V lost 4 bases and J 7 bases, leaving 11 bases between the germline ends. The CDR3 is CASSSGSGQPQHF. The CDR3 coding sequence is TGTGCCAGCAGCTCAGGCAGTGGACAGCCCCAGCATTTT.

This sequence joins TRBV10-3 and TRBJ2-1, with 9 bases fitting TRBD2. The CDR3 runs to 15 residues. The germline CDR1 and CDR2 sequences are ENHRY and SYGVKD. Losses at the gene ends were 6 bases for V and 12 bases for J; bases not matched to a gene: 15. The CDR3 nucleotides are TGTGCCATCAGGGGGGCTAGCGGGACAAGGGGTGGGCAGTTCTTC. This gives the protein CAIRGASGTRGGQFF.

V and J are TRBV28 and TRBJ2-1; TRBD2 matches 8 bases. The V gene's germline CDR1 is MDHEN and CDR2 SYDVKM. J lost 3 bases, V lost 5 bases, and 9 bases had no gene match. The CDR3 totals 16 residues. The CDR3 is CASSPPQREYYNEQFF. CDR3 nucleotides: TGTGCCAGCAGTCCCCCTCAGCGGGAGTACTACAATGAGCAGTTCTTC.

This rearrangement joins TRBV7-9 to TRBJ2-7; D possibly corresponds to TRBD2 (5 bases). Germline V gene lookup returns CDR1 SEHNR and CDR2 FQNEAQ (reference sequence). The V gene lost 3 bases and the J gene lost 0 bases, with 9 bases spanning the gap. The length of the CDR3 is 14 residues. Here the CDR3 reads CASSFIGNSYEQYF. CDR3 sequence (DNA): TGTGCCAGCAGCTTTATCGGGAACTCCTACGAGCAGTACTTC.

The chain has TRBV28 and TRBJ1-5, with D hard to call. V dropped 10 bases and J dropped 0 bases, with 13 bases sitting between them. Germline V gene lookup returns CDR1 MDHEN and CDR2 SYDVKM. CDR3 size: 14 residues. This chain's CDR3 is CATLGSVSNQPQHF. The DNA for the CDR3 is TGTGCCACGCTGGGGTCCGTTAGCAATCAGCCCCAGCATTTT.

V and J are TRBV5-1 and TRBJ2-5; TRBD2 aligns across 7 bases. This CDR3 contains 15 residues. CDR1 is SGHRS and CDR2 is YFSETQ in the germline V gene. J was trimmed by 2 bases and V by 0 bases; bases with no gene match: 4. CDR3 protein: CASSLVAGAQETQYF. CDR3 DNA sequence: TGCGCCAGCAGCTTGGTGGCGGGAGCACAAGAGACCCAGTACTTC.

This clone showed up just once. V gene TRBV5-1 combines with J gene TRBJ2-5, with TRBD1 matching 10 bases. J gave up 5 bases and V 4 bases, and 8 bases lay outside the gene matches. The CDR3 runs 15 residues. Germline V lookup: CDR1 SGHRS, CDR2 YFSETQ. The CDR3 reads CASSRGQGLVETQYF. The CDR3, as DNA: TGCGCCAGCAGCAGGGGACAGGGGTTAGTTGAGACCCAGTACTTC.

In its sample, this clone was seen a few times. The gene calls are TRBV7-2 and TRBJ1-4; D is unclear. Looked up from germline, CDR1 is SGHTA and CDR2 is FQGNSA. This CDR3 is 12 amino acids long. The ends were cut back, 5 bases at V and 4 bases at J, with 5 bases in the middle. The CDR3: CASSAVNEKLFF. The CDR3 DNA sequence: TGTGCCAGCAGCGCTGTTAATGAAAAACTGTTTTTT.

Regarding this clone: This CDR3 is also generated by other DNA sequences in the sample. This chain uses TRBV28 with TRBJ1-6; 9 bases are shared with TRBD1. The CDR3 covers 14 residues. The J segment lost 7 bases and the V segment lost 3 bases, leaving 1 base of the junction unmatched. Germline V gives CDR1 MDHEN, CDR2 SYDVKM. The CDR3 sequence: CASSFGQGNSPLHF. The CDR3 DNA reads as TGTGCCAGCAGTTTCGGACAGGGGAATTCACCCCTCCACTTT. Complete variable domain (other parts from reference TRBV28 and TRBJ1-6): DVKVTQSSRYLVKRTGEKVFLECVQDMDHENMFWYRQDPGLGLRLIYFSYDVKMKEKGDIPEGYSVSREKKERFSLILESASTNQTSMYLCASSFGQGNSPLHFGNGTRLTVT.

A note on this clone: Other DNA sequences in the sample encode the same CDR3. The chain combines TRBV28 with TRBJ2-3; D unresolved. V lost 2 bases and J 0 bases, leaving 6 bases between the germline ends. The germline CDR1 and CDR2 sequences are MDHEN and SYDVKM. CDR3 length equals 14 residues. CDR3 nucleotides: TGTGCCAGCAGTTTACCTGACAGCACAGATACGCAGTATTTT. This codes for CASSLPDSTDTQYF.

The chain couples TRBV18 to TRBJ1-3; D ambiguous. The germline gives CDR1 KGHSH, CDR2 LQKENI. This CDR3 contains 17 residues. V gave up 0 bases and J gave up 8 bases, with 20 bases separating them. The CDR3 bases are TGTGCCAGCTCACCACCGACCACTCAGGTGGATGAAGACACCATATATTTT. Its translation: CASSPPTTQVDEDTIYF.

This clone has a single count. The chain uses TRBV2 and TRBJ1-4; TRBD1 might be the D (5 bases). CDR3 size: 13 residues. V lost 5 bases and J 10 bases, leaving 14 bases between the germline ends. CDR1 is SNHLY and CDR2 is FYNNEI in the germline V gene. The CDR3 spells CASSSKGTLKLFF. CDR3 sequence (DNA): TGTGCCAGCAGTTCAAAGGGGACCTTAAAACTGTTTTTT.

The chain combines TRBV7-9 with TRBJ2-7; the match to TRBD1 covers 11 bases. CDR1 is SEHNR and CDR2 is FQNEAQ in the germline V gene (reference sequence). CDR3 length equals 15 residues. V gave up 4 bases and J gave up 6 bases; unmatched junction bases: 8. The CDR3 is CASSSTGTGGREQYF. CDR3 bases: TGTGCCAGCAGCTCGACCGGGACAGGGGGTCGCGAGCAGTACTTC.

The chain links TRBV5-6 to TRBJ1-1; maybe TRBD1 (6 bases). The CDR3 has 14 amino acids. Germline V gene data show CDR1 as SGHDT and CDR2 as YYEEEE. The germline V and J ends were trimmed by 4 bases and 4 bases, with 14 bases remaining between them. CDR3 in DNA: TGTGCCAGCAGCCCCCGACAGGCCCGCACTGAAGCTTTCTTT. It is translated as CASSPRQARTEAFF.

With regard to this clone: Other DNA variants within this sample encode the same CDR3. The chain uses TRBV28 and TRBJ1-1; D call uncertain. Trimming took off 2 bases at V and 1 base at J, with 5 bases between the two ends. Per germline, CDR1 MDHEN and CDR2 SYDVKM. The CDR3 is made up of 13 amino acids. The CDR3 nucleotides are TGTGCCAGCAGTTTAGGGAAGAACACTGAAGCTTTCTTT. As protein: CASSLGKNTEAFF.

The genes are TRBV4-1 and TRBJ1-4, with a tentative D call TRBD1 (6 bases). The CDR3 is 17 residues long. Germline lookup yields CDR1 MGHRA and CDR2 YSYEKL. The V gene lost 0 bases and the J gene lost 8 bases, with 19 bases spanning the gap. CDR3 in amino acids: CASSQDLRQGLGEKLFF. CDR3 in DNA: TGCGCCAGCAGCCAAGATTTACGTCAGGGGTTAGGAGAAAAACTGTTTTTT.

Concerning this clone: This sample includes further DNA sequences coding for the same CDR3. This chain links TRBV25-1 with TRBJ2-5; 7 bases line up with TRBD2. The CDR3 runs 12 residues. V lost 6 bases, J lost 3 bases, and 1 base stayed unmatched. The V gene's germline CDR1 is MGHDK and CDR2 SYGVNS. CDR3 bases: TGTGCCAGCAGGGGGGGGGAAGAGACCCAGTACTTC. This sequence encodes CASRGGEETQYF.

The V gene is TRBV4-3, the J gene TRBJ2-1; TRBD2 agrees at 9 bases. This CDR3 has 15 amino acids. The germline V gene encodes CDR1 LGHNA and CDR2 YSLEER. V shed 4 bases, J shed 8 bases, and the junction held 9 bases outside the gene matches. The chain's CDR3 is CASSLGLASGYEQFF. CDR3 nucleotides: TGCGCCAGCAGCCTGGGACTAGCATCGGGGTATGAGCAGTTCTTC.

J is TRBJ2-7 and V is TRBV27; D perhaps matches TRBD1 (6 bases). CDR1 is MNHEY and CDR2 is SMNVEV in the germline V gene (reference sequence). The CDR3 has 13 amino acids. V was pared by 1 base and J by 5 bases, with 9 bases between. CDR3 region: CASSLYRANEQYF. CDR3 nucleotide sequence: TGTGCCAGCAGTTTATACAGGGCAAACGAGCAGTACTTC.

To note about this clone: The sample carries other DNA sequences with the same CDR3. The chain employs TRBV9 and TRBJ2-7, with D hard to call. V dropped 3 bases and J dropped 0 bases, with 10 bases sitting between them. This CDR3 is built from 14 residues. CDR1 is SGDLS, CDR2 YYNGEE, per germline. The CDR3 sequence: CASSAGVSSYEQYF. The CDR3 DNA reads TGTGCCAGCAGCGCTGGAGTCTCCTCCTACGAGCAGTACTTC.

The gene calls are TRBV27 and TRBJ2-7, with D uncertain. Germline loops: CDR1 MNHEY, CDR2 SMNVEV (reference sequence). Trimming shortened V by 6 bases and J by 6 bases, and 18 bases separated the two germline ends. There are 14 residues in the CDR3. CDR3 sequence reads: CASSLRTGLAEQYF. The CDR3 DNA reads TGTGCCAGCAGCCTCCGAACGGGTTTGGCCGAGCAGTACTTC.